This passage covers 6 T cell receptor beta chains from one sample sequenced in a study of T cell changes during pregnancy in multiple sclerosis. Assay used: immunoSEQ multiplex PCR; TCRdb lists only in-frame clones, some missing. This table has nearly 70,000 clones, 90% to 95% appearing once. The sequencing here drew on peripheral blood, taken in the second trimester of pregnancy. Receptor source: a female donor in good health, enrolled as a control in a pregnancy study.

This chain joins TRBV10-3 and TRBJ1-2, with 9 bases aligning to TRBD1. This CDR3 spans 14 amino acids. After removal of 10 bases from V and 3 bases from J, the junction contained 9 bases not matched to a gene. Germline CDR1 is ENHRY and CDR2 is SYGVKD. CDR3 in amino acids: CATMTRQGDYGYTF. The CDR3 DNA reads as TGTGCCACTATGACCCGACAGGGGGACTATGGCTACACCTTC.

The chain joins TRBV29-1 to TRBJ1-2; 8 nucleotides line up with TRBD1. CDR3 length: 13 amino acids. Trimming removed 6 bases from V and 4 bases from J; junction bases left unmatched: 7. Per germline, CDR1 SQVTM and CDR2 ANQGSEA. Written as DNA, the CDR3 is TGCAGCGTCCAGACAGGGGTTGGCTATGGCTACACCTTC. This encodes CSVQTGVGYGYTF.

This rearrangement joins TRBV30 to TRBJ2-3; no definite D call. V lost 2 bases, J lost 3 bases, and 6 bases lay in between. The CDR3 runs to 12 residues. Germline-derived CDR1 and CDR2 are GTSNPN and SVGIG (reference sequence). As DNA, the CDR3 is TGTGCCTGGAGTTCCTCGACAGATACGCAGTATTTT. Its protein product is CAWSSSTDTQYF.

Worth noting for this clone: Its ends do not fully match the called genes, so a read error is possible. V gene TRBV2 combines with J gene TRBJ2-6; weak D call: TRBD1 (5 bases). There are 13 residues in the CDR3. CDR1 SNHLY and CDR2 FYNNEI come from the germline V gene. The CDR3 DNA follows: TGTGCCGTAAAAGGGGCTGGGTCCAACGTCCTGACTTTC. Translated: CAVKGAGSNVLTF.

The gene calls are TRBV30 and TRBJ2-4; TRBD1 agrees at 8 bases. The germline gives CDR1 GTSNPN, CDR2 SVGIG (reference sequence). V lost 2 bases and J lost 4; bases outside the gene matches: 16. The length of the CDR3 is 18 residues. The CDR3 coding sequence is TGTGCCTGGAGTTGGGGGAGGACCTTTCGGACAGGGAAAAACATTCAGTACTTC. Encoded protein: CAWSWGRTFRTGKNIQYF.

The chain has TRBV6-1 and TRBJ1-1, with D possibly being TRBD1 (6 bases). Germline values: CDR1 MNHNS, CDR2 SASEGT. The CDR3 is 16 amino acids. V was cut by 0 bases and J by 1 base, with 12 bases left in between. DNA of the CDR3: TGTGCCAGCAGTGAAGCGTGGACAGACCCGAACACTGAAGCTTTCTTT. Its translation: CASSEAWTDPNTEAFF.